This T cell receptor beta chain emerged from a study of T-cell memory formation after mild COVID-19. V dropped 2 bases and J dropped 2 bases, with 15 bases sitting between them. Germline CDR1 and CDR2: WSHSY and SAAADI. CDR3 length equals 16 residues. TCRdb called the 5' RACE reads again in MiXCR, with one record for every CDR3 protein. The table records roughly 250,000 distinct CDR3 sequences, about a sixth of them present only once. In this sample, this clonotype turned up many times. This TCR came from a man between 18 and 29 years old who had mild COVID-19 (a few samples of this study predate the infection). Cell type and time point are not known. The sample consisted of PBMCs or a T cell subset sorted from them (not recorded which). The rearrangement uses TRBV10-2 and TRBJ2-5; the D gene is possibly TRBD1 (6 bases). The CDR3 sequence is CASSEAAGTRQETQYF. CDR3 DNA: TGCGCCAGCAGTGAGGCGGCCGGGACACGGCAAGAGACCCAGTACTTC.